This TCR beta chain was identified during a study of shared clonotypes between healthy human individuals (TCRdb year 2020). A note on the overall study: Three men and two women, aged 18 to 49 years, made up the cohort. Per donor, three plates each were used for CD4 naive and CD4 memory, two for CD8 naive, and one for CD8 memory. The study deeply sequenced blood TCR repertoires of five healthy adults to estimate repertoire size and the extent of clonotype sharing between individuals. To increase sequencing depth and limit assay-specific biases, different laboratories used diverse techniques to prepare libraries and sequence TCR repertoires. Leukapheresis yielded between about 0.85 and 9.5 billion PBMCs per donor.

Using the deep immunoSEQ assay, TCR CDR3 regions were amplified from genomic DNA by multiplex PCR. For each cell subset, the extracted genomic DNA was distributed evenly across all wells of several immunoSEQ 96-well plates, and each plate served as one replicate. For sorted subsets, around 200 ng genomic DNA, equal to tens of thousands of T cell genomes, was loaded into each replicate PCR. Purified libraries were measured with a Qubit 3.0 fluorometer, size-checked on a Bioanalyzer 2100, and measured again with the KAPA Library Quantification kit. A separate single-read 150-cycle Illumina NextSeq 550 flow cell was used to sequence each immunoSEQ 96-well plate. The published analysis was carried out like this. Because the immunoSEQ output included only junctional sequences and no quality scores, the filtering could not be the same as the filtering used for full-length reads. Sequences were annotated with PyIR, a Python wrapper for IgBLAST v1.9, and V/J genes and CDR3 were assigned using IMGT germline references. Reads were removed for weak V/J assignments (E-value above 1e-6), missing CDR3, stop codons, out-of-frame junctions, or ambiguous translated residues. V3J clonotypes were defined as sequences sharing an identical inferred V gene, J gene, and CDR3 amino acid sequence. The percentage overlap between two repertoires was calculated by dividing the number of shared unique clonotypes by the size of the smaller repertoire. Three approaches were used to assess repertoire richness: RTK rarefaction, the Chao1 estimator, and Recon v2.1 estimates of unobserved clonotypes. Generation probabilities were computed with OLGA for all TCRbeta clonotypes obtained by the gDNA method from several donors. The immuneACCESS repertoire file appears here via TCRdb, limited to in-frame rearrangements. These files lack a portion of the clones; in checked studies, under half of the deficit traces to unresolved V genes, and the cause of the others is not known. Clonal size and the V and J genes are those of that table, whereas D and trimming came from the DNA. For this sample the table gives over a million clones, of which 95% to 99% were detected only once. The ten top clones hold about 0.45% of the sample.

The donors were healthy, HIV-negative adults with no recently reported acute infections or vaccinations. All donors were Caucasian adults living in Nashville, Tennessee, USA. CD4+ T cells were enriched by magnetic negative selection; naive cells were then positively selected on CD45RA, and the negative fraction formed the memory subset. Blood was collected by leukapheresis, and PBMCs were isolated by Ficoll-Histopaque density gradient centrifugation and then cryopreserved in liquid nitrogen vapor phase. Purity and quantity of every magnetically sorted T cell population were checked by analytical flow cytometry. Genomic DNA was isolated from every sorted fraction and measured by UV absorbance on a Nanodrop 2000c. Study-level results and caveats: Rarefaction of sorted-subset datasets indicated incomplete sequencing despite the large sequencing depth. Pairwise subsampling indicated that sequencing depth was expected to affect the degree of clonotype sharing among donors. Naive subsets generally had larger estimated clonotype richness than memory subsets did. Because the study included only a small number of donors, the genetic and exposure-history diversity represented was limited. Approximately 5% of naive CD4, 3.5% of naive CD8, roughly 2.5% of memory CD4, and 0.35% to 0.5% of memory CD8 clonotypes were shared across several donors. Compared with non-shared clonotypes, the clonotypes found in all four sorted-subset donors had higher generation probabilities. Sampling was restricted to blood, and TCR repertoires in tissues likely differ from the TCR repertoires found in blood.

The CDR3 runs 9 amino acids, cysteine and phenylalanine included. CDR3 DNA is the only sequence kept; it has 27 bases, read in frame from the first base. On this clone itself: Its antigen remains undetermined. Per-base quality was not reported, and no clone a single base away is much larger than it.

This clonotype was obtained from a man between 25 and 39 years old in good health. Sequenced input: naive CD4+ T cells sorted from blood. The sample's cell subset or site label, in plain terms: CD45RA+ positively selected. Rearrangement joined TRBV21-1 to TRBJ2-7. TRBV21-1 counts as a pseudogene. DNA sequence: TGTGCCAGCAGTTACGAGCAGTACTTC. This yields the protein CASSYEQYF.